This T cell receptor beta chain was captured by sequencing in a study of T cell changes during pregnancy in multiple sclerosis. Libraries were prepared by immunoSEQ multiplex PCR; TCRdb keeps only in-frame clonotypes and omits some of them. The table has around 79,000 clones, 80% to 95% seen once; the top ten hold about 0.52%. The CDR3 extends over 13 amino acids. Germline V gene data show CDR1 as MNHEY and CDR2 as SMNVEV (reference sequence). The trim removed 8 bases at V and 7 bases at J, leaving 9 bases unmatched. The chain employs TRBV27 and TRBJ2-3; 7 nucleotides agree with TRBD1. The receptor comes from a female donor with multiple sclerosis, enrolled in a pregnancy study. The sequenced sample was CD4+ T cells from peripheral blood mononuclear cells, obtained in the second trimester of pregnancy. CDR3 coding DNA: TGTGCCAGCTCGACAGGGATCCTTCATACGCAGTATTTT. As protein: CASSTGILHTQYF.